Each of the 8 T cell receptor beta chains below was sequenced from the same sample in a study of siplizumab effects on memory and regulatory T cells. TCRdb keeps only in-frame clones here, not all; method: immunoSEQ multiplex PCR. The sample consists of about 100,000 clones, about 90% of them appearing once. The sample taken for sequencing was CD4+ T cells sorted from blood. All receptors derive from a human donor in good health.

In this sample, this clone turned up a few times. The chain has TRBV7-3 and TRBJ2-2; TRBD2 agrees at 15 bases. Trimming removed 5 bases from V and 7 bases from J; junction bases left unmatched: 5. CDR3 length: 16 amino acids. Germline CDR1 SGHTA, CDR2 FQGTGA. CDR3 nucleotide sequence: TGTGCCAGCAGCCCGGGACTAGCGGGGGGTCTCGGGGAGCTGTTTTTT. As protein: CASSPGLAGGLGELFF.

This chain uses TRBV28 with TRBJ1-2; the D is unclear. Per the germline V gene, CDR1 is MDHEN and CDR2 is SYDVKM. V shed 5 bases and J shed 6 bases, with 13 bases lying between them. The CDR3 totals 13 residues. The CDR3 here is CASSADKRHGYTF. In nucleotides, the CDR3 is TGTGCCAGCAGTGCCGACAAGCGGCATGGCTACACCTTC.

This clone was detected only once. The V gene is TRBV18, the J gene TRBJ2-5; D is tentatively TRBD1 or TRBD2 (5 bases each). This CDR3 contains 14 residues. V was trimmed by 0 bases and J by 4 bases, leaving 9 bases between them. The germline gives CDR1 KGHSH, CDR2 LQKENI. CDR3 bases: TGTGCCAGCTCACCACCATCAGGGACAGAGACCCAGTACTTC. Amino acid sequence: CASSPPSGTETQYF.

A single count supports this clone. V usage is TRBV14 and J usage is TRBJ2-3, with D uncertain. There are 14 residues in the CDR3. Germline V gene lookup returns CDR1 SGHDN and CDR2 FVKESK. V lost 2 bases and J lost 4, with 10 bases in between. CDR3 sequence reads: CASSQFFGSDTQYF. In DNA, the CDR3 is TGTGCCAGCAGCCAATTTTTCGGGTCAGATACGCAGTATTTT.

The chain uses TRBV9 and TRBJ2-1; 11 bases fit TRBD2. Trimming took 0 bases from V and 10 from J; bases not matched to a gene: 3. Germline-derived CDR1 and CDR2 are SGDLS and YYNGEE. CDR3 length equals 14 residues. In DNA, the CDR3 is TGTGCCAGCAGCGTAGATACTAGCGGGGGAGAGCAGTTCTTC. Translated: CASSVDTSGGEQFF.

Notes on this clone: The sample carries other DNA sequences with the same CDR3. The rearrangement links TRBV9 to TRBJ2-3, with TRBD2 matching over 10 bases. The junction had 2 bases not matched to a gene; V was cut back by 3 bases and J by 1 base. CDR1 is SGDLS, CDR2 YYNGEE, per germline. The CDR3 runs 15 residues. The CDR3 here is CASSATSGGTDTQYF. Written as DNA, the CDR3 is TGTGCCAGCAGCGCCACTAGCGGGGGCACAGATACGCAGTATTTT.

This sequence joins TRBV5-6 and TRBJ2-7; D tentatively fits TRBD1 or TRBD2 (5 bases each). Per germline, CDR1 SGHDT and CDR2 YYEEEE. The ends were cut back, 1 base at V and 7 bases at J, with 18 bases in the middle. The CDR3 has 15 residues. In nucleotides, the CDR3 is TGTGCCAGCAGCTTGACGGGACGGGGCATGTGGGAGCAGTACTTC. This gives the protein CASSLTGRGMWEQYF.

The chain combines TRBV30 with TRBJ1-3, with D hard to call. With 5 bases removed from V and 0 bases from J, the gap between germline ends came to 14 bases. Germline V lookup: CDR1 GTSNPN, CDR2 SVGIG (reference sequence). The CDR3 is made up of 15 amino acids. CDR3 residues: CAWADPVSSGNTIYF. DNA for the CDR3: TGTGCCTGGGCCGACCCTGTTTCCTCTGGAAACACCATATATTTT.